One sample yielded the 10 T cell receptor beta chains listed below, sequenced in a study of blood T cell repertoires in COVID-19. The repertoire was sequenced with immunoSEQ multiplex PCR; TCRdb's copy has only in-frame clones and lacks some. The table lists about 63,000 clones, about 88% of them singletons, with less than 5.5% in the top ten. The specimen was peripheral blood. The receptors come from a human donor in a cohort sampled during active COVID-19.

This clone was counted a few times. The chain uses TRBV2 and TRBJ1-1; unclear D gene. This CDR3 region has 15 residues. V lost 3 bases, J lost 1 base, and 12 bases lay in between. CDR1 and CDR2 from the germline V gene are SNHLY and FYNNEI. CDR3 coding DNA: TGTGCCAGCAGTGATGGCTCTTCGGGGAACACTGAAGCTTTCTTT. Translating gives CASSDGSSGNTEAFF.

This chain links TRBV5-1 with TRBJ2-1; perhaps TRBD1 as D (6 bases). This CDR3 comprises 17 residues. CDR1 is SGHRS, CDR2 YFSETQ, per germline. Between the trimmed V and J ends, which lost 0 bases and 6 bases, there was a span of 19 bases. The CDR3 region has the DNA TGCGCCAGCAGCTTGGGAACAGGGAGAACCCTAGTCAATGAGCAGTTCTTC. It encodes CASSLGTGRTLVNEQFF.

About this clone itself: Compared with germline, one end of the junction differs, possibly owing to a read error. The V gene is TRBV6-1, the J gene TRBJ2-1; 9 bases match TRBD2. CDR3 length: 15 residues. The V gene's germline CDR1 is MNHNS and CDR2 SASEGT. The DNA for the CDR3 is TGTGCCAGCAGTGAACCTAGCGGGGTCTACAGTGAGCAGTTCTTC. It specifies CASSEPSGVYSEQFF.

The chain combines TRBV6-1 with TRBJ1-1; unclear D gene. The CDR3 has 13 amino acids. V gave up 3 bases and J gave up 1 base, with 6 bases separating them. Germline CDR1 MNHNS, CDR2 SASEGT. The CDR3 is CASSDYTNTEAFF. The CDR3, as DNA: TGTGCCAGCAGTGATTACACGAACACTGAAGCTTTCTTT.

The V gene is TRBV5-1, the J gene TRBJ1-1; TRBD1 agrees at 9 bases. V lost 6 bases, J lost 10 bases, and 10 bases stayed unmatched. CDR3 size: 13 residues. Germline CDR1 and CDR2: SGHRS and YFSETQ. As DNA, the CDR3 is TGCGCCAGCAACCGGGGACAGGGTAGATCAGCTTTCTTT. Encoded protein: CASNRGQGRSAFF.

This clone appeared a single time. The J gene is TRBJ2-5, the V gene TRBV18, with D uncertain. This CDR3 is built from 14 residues. V lost 0 bases and J 5 bases, leaving 10 bases between the germline ends. The germline gives CDR1 KGHSH, CDR2 LQKENI. The DNA for the CDR3 is TGTGCCAGCTCACCACCGATGGTCCAGGAGACCCAGTACTTC. The encoded protein is CASSPPMVQETQYF.

V usage is TRBV19 and J usage is TRBJ2-7; D unclear. CDR1 and CDR2 (germline): LNHDA, SQIVND (reference sequence). Trimming took off 4 bases at V and 5 bases at J, with 6 bases between the two ends. The CDR3 length is 11 residues. CDR3 nucleotide sequence: TGTGCCAGTAGTAGAGGAAACGAGCAGTACTTC. Translated, it gives CASSRGNEQYF.

The chain's CDR3 is CASSLRSAGGDEQFF. The CDR3 nucleotides are TGCGCCAGCAGCTTGCGTAGTGCGGGTGGGGATGAGCAGTTCTTC. This chain connects TRBV5-1 to TRBJ2-1; D perhaps matches TRBD2 (5 bases). CDR3 length: 15 amino acids. CDR1 is SGHRS, CDR2 YFSETQ, per germline. Trimming left V 1 base short and J 8 bases short, with 16 bases between.

This clone has only a few counts. The chain has TRBV7-2 and TRBJ2-2; maybe TRBD1 (5 bases). The CDR3 loop spans 14 amino acids. V was pared by 2 bases and J by 1 base, with 5 bases between. In germline, CDR1 is SGHTA, CDR2 FQGNSA. DNA of the CDR3: TGTGCCAGCAGCTTAACAGGGAACACCGGGGAGCTGTTTTTT. Translated: CASSLTGNTGELFF. The full variable domain, in which reference TRBV7-2 and TRBJ2-2 provide the parts outside the CDR3, is GAGVSQSPSNKVTEKGKDVELRCDPISGHTALYWYRQSLGQGLEFLIYFQGNSAPDKSGLPSDRFSAERTGGSVSTLTIQRTQQEDSAVYLCASSLTGNTGELFFGEGSRLTVL.

This clone has just a few counts. The rearrangement uses TRBV6-5 and TRBJ2-1; 9 bases align to TRBD1. This CDR3 is built from 15 residues. V shed 6 bases, J shed 4 bases, and the junction held 7 bases outside the gene matches. The germline V gene has CDR1 MNHEY and CDR2 SVGAGI. The DNA of the CDR3 is TGTGCCAGCAGCGAGGACAGGGGCGCATACAATGAGCAGTTCTTC. Its protein is CASSEDRGAYNEQFF.